This paragraph reports one TCR beta chain. TCRdb's copy holds only in-frame clones and misses some; the assay was immunoSEQ multiplex PCR. The sample includes about 220,000 clones, about 80% of them seen just once. The data were taken from a study of blood T cell repertoires in COVID-19. Germline CDR1 reads SGHNT; CDR2 reads YYREEE (reference sequence). V was clipped by 1 base and J by 4 bases, with 14 bases between them. This CDR3 spans 15 amino acids. Donors were grouped by their self-reported clinical history. The TCR originated in a woman between 35 and 50 years old who had been exposed to COVID-19. The sequenced material came from PBMCs or T cells enriched from blood (not recorded which). The rearrangement uses TRBV5-4 and TRBJ1-2, with D unresolved. The CDR3 loop is CASSLPEGKSYGYTF. The CDR3 nucleotides are TGTGCCAGCAGCTTGCCCGAGGGAAAATCCTATGGCTACACCTTC. The full variable domain, its missing parts supplied by reference TRBV5-4 and TRBJ1-2, is ETGVTQSPTHLIKTRGQQVTLRCSSQSGHNTVSWYQQALGQGPQFIFQYYREEENGRGNFPPRFSGLQFPNYSSELNVNALELDDSALYLCASSLPEGKSYGYTFGSGTRLTVV.